The 21 T cell receptor beta chains below were found in one sample sequenced in a study of PD-L1 blockade in urothelial cancer. Here immunoSEQ multiplex PCR was the method, and the copy in TCRdb shows in-frame clones only, minus some. The sample includes tens of thousands of clones, around 87% of them seen just once. The sequencing used PBMCs, collected around atezolizumab (anti-PD-L1) treatment. These receptor sequences come from a woman aged 70 to 79 with urothelial cancer.

The chain employs TRBV18 and TRBJ2-1; TRBD1 is a possible D gene (5 bases). This CDR3 comprises 14 residues. The V gene lost 0 bases and the J gene lost 11 bases, with 14 bases spanning the gap. Germline V gene lookup returns CDR1 KGHSH and CDR2 LQKENI. CDR3 sequence: CASSPPVQGEKQFF. CDR3 DNA: TGTGCCAGCTCACCACCGGTCCAGGGTGAGAAGCAGTTCTTC.

The chain employs TRBV15 and TRBJ1-2, with D perhaps matching TRBD1 (5 bases). The V end was cut by 3 bases, the J end by 6 bases, with 8 bases between. Germline CDR1 and CDR2: LNHNV and YYDKDF (reference sequence). The CDR3 length is 12 residues. The CDR3 nucleotides are TGTGCCACCAGCAGTGCGGGGGATGGCTACACCTTC. The encoded protein is CATSSAGDGYTF.

This rearrangement joins TRBV10-3 to TRBJ1-2; 10 bases match TRBD1. Germline V gene sequence: CDR1 ENHRY, CDR2 SYGVKD. The CDR3 totals 13 residues. Losses at the gene ends were 4 bases for V and 4 bases for J; bases not matched to a gene: 0. The CDR3 spells CAISGDRGYGYTF. CDR3 in DNA: TGTGCCATCAGTGGGGACAGGGGCTATGGCTACACCTTC.

This chain links TRBV5-6 with TRBJ2-5; D is perhaps TRBD1 (6 bases). Germline loops: CDR1 SGHDT, CDR2 YYEEEE. V lost 4 bases and J lost 5, with 18 bases in between. There are 15 residues in the CDR3. The CDR3 spells CASSTLDRPAETQYF. CDR3 nucleotide sequence: TGTGCCAGCAGCACTCTAGACAGGCCCGCGGAGACCCAGTACTTC. Complete variable domain (other parts from reference TRBV5-6 and TRBJ2-5): DAGVTQSPTHLIKTRGQQVTLRCSPKSGHDTVSWYQQALGQGPQFIFQYYEEEERQRGNFPDRFSGHQFPNYSSELNVNALLLGDSALYLCASSTLDRPAETQYFGPGTRLLVL.

This chain uses TRBV6-6 with TRBJ2-1; TRBD2 matches 7 bases. The germline CDR1 and CDR2 sequences are MNHNY and SVGAGI (reference sequence). The CDR3 has 15 residues. With 5 bases clipped from V and 4 bases from J, the junction kept 8 bases outside the gene matches. CDR3 DNA sequence: TGTGCCAGCAGTCCGGGACTACAAATATACAATGAGCAGTTCTTC. Protein: CASSPGLQIYNEQFF.

V is TRBV18 and J is TRBJ2-1; 8 bases fit TRBD1. V lost 4 bases and J lost 4; bases outside the gene matches: 6. From germline, CDR1 is KGHSH and CDR2 LQKENI. This CDR3 is 15 amino acids long. The DNA of the CDR3 is TGTGCCAGCTCACAAACAGGGGGAATTTACAATGAGCAGTTCTTC. It codes for CASSQTGGIYNEQFF.

The chain carries TRBV29-1 and TRBJ1-1, with D uncertain. Germline values: CDR1 SQVTM, CDR2 ANQGSEA. Deletions cut 6 bases from V and 0 bases from J, with 11 bases between. CDR3 size: 13 residues. In DNA, the CDR3 is TGCAGCGTCGCAGGACTGATGAACACTGAAGCTTTCTTT. Amino acid sequence: CSVAGLMNTEAFF.

V usage is TRBV5-1 and J usage is TRBJ2-3; D is uncertain. Germline CDR1 and CDR2: SGHRS and YFSETQ. The CDR3 runs to 15 residues. Trimming left V 0 bases short and J 2 bases short, with 10 bases between. The CDR3 protein is CASSLDGFLTDTQYF. For the CDR3, the DNA is TGCGCCAGCAGCTTGGACGGTTTTCTCACAGATACGCAGTATTTT.

CDR3 in DNA: TGTGCCAGTAGTAGTGTACAGGGGAGCAATCAGCCCCAGCATTTT. It translates to CASSSVQGSNQPQHF. This chain uses TRBV19 with TRBJ1-5; 7 nucleotides align to TRBD1. CDR1 is LNHDA and CDR2 is SQIVND in the germline V gene (reference sequence). The CDR3 is 15 residues long. The V segment lost 4 bases and the J segment 1 base; nucleotides outside the gene matches: 4.

The chain combines TRBV6-1 with TRBJ2-5; 8 bases fit TRBD2. The CDR3 length is 14 residues. Losses at the gene ends were 5 bases for V and 5 bases for J; bases not matched to a gene: 7. Per germline, CDR1 MNHNS and CDR2 SASEGT. The CDR3 sequence: CASSTTGGVETQYF. The CDR3 nucleotides read TGTGCCAGCAGTACCACCGGGGGGGTCGAGACCCAGTACTTC.

This clone has only one observation. The rearrangement uses TRBV25-1 and TRBJ2-1, with D possibly matching TRBD2 (6 bases). Between the trimmed V and J ends, which lost 1 base and 1 base, there was a span of 8 bases. CDR1 MGHDK and CDR2 SYGVNS come from the germline V gene. The CDR3 has 15 residues. CDR3 nucleotides: TGTGCCAGCAGTGAATGGGGGGTGTCCTACAATGAGCAGTTCTTC. Its translation is CASSEWGVSYNEQFF.

This sequence joins TRBV7-2 and TRBJ1-2; no definite D call. V was pared by 0 bases and J by 0 bases, with 14 bases between. CDR1 is SGHTA and CDR2 is FQGNSA in the germline V gene. The CDR3 is 17 residues long. Here the CDR3 reads CASSLARGGLPNYGYTF. CDR3 nucleotides: TGTGCCAGCAGCTTAGCTCGGGGTGGCCTTCCTAACTATGGCTACACCTTC.

The chain combines TRBV5-1 with TRBJ1-4; a possible D gene is TRBD1 (5 bases). The germline V gene encodes CDR1 SGHRS and CDR2 YFSETQ. There are 14 residues in the CDR3. The V end lost 4 bases, the J end lost 5 bases, and 12 bases lay between the germline ends. The chain's CDR3 is CASSTGQRNEKLFF. DNA of the CDR3: TGCGCCAGCAGCACCGGACAAAGGAATGAAAAACTGTTTTTT.

This rearrangement joins TRBV6-1 to TRBJ1-1; 7 nucleotides agree with TRBD1. The CDR3 covers 14 residues. In germline, CDR1 is MNHNS, CDR2 SASEGT. V lost 7 bases to trimming and J lost 2 bases; unmatched junction nucleotides: 7. Here the CDR3 DNA reads TGTGCCAGCACCCCTTGGGACAGAAACACTGAAGCTTTCTTT. It specifies CASTPWDRNTEAFF.

The gene calls are TRBV7-2 and TRBJ2-2; TRBD1 is a possible D gene (6 bases). CDR1 is SGHTA, CDR2 FQGNSA, per germline. Trimming removed 6 bases from V and 6 bases from J, with 11 bases in between. This CDR3 is built from 13 residues. As DNA, the CDR3 is TGTGCCAGCAGACAAACAGGGCCCGGGGAGCTGTTTTTT. Protein sequence: CASRQTGPGELFF.

The chain carries TRBV30 and TRBJ1-2; D perhaps matches TRBD1 (6 bases). This CDR3 region has 16 residues. The germline V gene has CDR1 GTSNPN and CDR2 SVGIG (reference sequence). V shed 5 bases and J shed 2 bases, with 21 bases lying between them. CDR3 sequence: CAWGIKGTLLNYGYTF. CDR3 nucleotides: TGTGCCTGGGGGATCAAAGGGACATTGCTAAACTATGGCTACACCTTC.

The rearrangement links TRBV30 to TRBJ2-3; 11 nucleotides match TRBD2. Germline V gene data show CDR1 as GTSNPN and CDR2 as SVGIG (reference sequence). The V and J ends lost 7 bases and 12 bases, in that order; junction bases with no gene match: 6. CDR3 size: 11 residues. CDR3 residues: CALGLAGGQYF. CDR3 DNA sequence: TGTGCCTTAGGGCTAGCGGGGGGCCAGTATTTT. Using reference TRBV30 and TRBJ2-3 for the parts outside the CDR3, the full variable domain is SQTIHQWPATLVQPVGSPLSLECTVEGTSNPNLYWYRQAAGRGLQLLFYSVGIGQISSEVPQNLSASRPQDRQFILSSKKLLLSDSGFYLCALGLAGGQYFGPGTRLTVL.

The DNA of the CDR3 is TGCAGCTCCAGGGAGGGCAAGGGCACCGGGGAGCTGTTTTTT. It encodes CSSREGKGTGELFF. This chain joins TRBV29-1 and TRBJ2-2; 7 positions agree with TRBD2. The germline gives CDR1 SQVTM, CDR2 ANQGSEA. The V and J ends lost 8 bases and 4 bases, in that order; junction bases with no gene match: 10. The CDR3 consists of 14 residues.

The CDR3 spells CASSQEAGGGGDTQYF. The CDR3, as DNA: TGCGCCAGCAGCCAAGAAGCCGGGGGGGGCGGAGATACGCAGTATTTT. The J gene is TRBJ2-3, the V gene TRBV4-1; 8 nucleotides align to TRBD2. The CDR3 sequence is 16 residues long. The germline CDR1 and CDR2 sequences are MGHRA and YSYEKL. After removal of 0 bases from V and 5 bases from J, the junction contained 7 bases not matched to a gene.

V usage is TRBV19 and J usage is TRBJ1-2; weak D call: TRBD1 (6 bases). Trimming took 1 base from V and 4 from J, leaving 16 bases between them. The CDR3 extends over 16 amino acids. Germline-derived CDR1 and CDR2 are LNHDA and SQIVND (reference sequence). CDR3 in DNA: TGTGCCAGTAGTATAGCGACAGGCTACCGTGGCTATGGCTACACCTTC. Its translation: CASSIATGYRGYGYTF.

This clone was counted between two and nine times. The chain couples TRBV2 to TRBJ1-5, with 7 bases aligning to TRBD1. V shed 5 bases and J 5 bases; nucleotides not matched to a gene: 3. CDR1 is SNHLY, CDR2 FYNNEI, per germline. The length of the CDR3 is 13 residues. CDR3 loop: CASSPGQYQPQHF. As DNA, the CDR3 is TGTGCCAGCAGTCCGGGACAGTATCAGCCCCAGCATTTT.